This T cell receptor beta chain is drawn from a study of identical twins. cDNA molecules carried unique molecular identifiers, and template switching added a universal primer site. TCRdb itself ran the 5' RACE reads through MiXCR, one entry per CDR3 protein. The sample consists of about 430,000 distinct CDR3 sequences, around 20% of them appearing once. This CDR3 is 15 amino acids long. V gave up 3 bases and J gave up 4 bases; unmatched junction bases: 7. Germline CDR1 is SGHRS and CDR2 is YFSETQ. The TCR comes from a man aged 50 to 60 in good health. Source material: naive T cells sorted from blood. The chain joins TRBV5-1 to TRBJ1-3, with TRBD1 matching over 7 bases. DNA for the CDR3: TGCGCCAGCAGCTACGACAGGGCCTCCGGAAACACCATATATTTT. This sequence encodes CASSYDRASGNTIYF.